The T cell receptor (beta chain) under discussion was sequenced for a study of Ad26.COV2.S vaccination and SARS-CoV-2 variants. Across the whole study: Intramuscular Ad26.COV2.S at 5x10^10 or 1x10^11 viral particles. Study-wide results and limits: Those who received the vaccine showed greater spike-specific TCR breadth than those given placebo.

Sequenced by immunoSEQ multiplex PCR; TCRdb stores in-frame clones only, minus some. In the table there are 300,000 to 500,000 clones, around nine tenths of which are singletons. About this clone itself: Its target is unknown.

The CDR3 extends over 17 amino acids. Germline assignment: CDR1 KGHDR and CDR2 SFDVKD. V was pared by 3 bases and J by 6 bases, with 14 bases of the junction left unmatched. The treatment: about 20 received Ad26.COV2.S at low or high dose, single or two shots; 5 received placebo; per-sample allocation not given. Sample collection was performed on day 63 after the first vaccine or placebo injection. Sequencing used peripheral blood, obtained in a trial of Ad26.COV2.S vaccine versus placebo. This rearrangement joins TRBV24-1 to TRBJ1-2; TRBD1 agrees at 8 bases. The TCR was taken from a person between 18 and 59 years old who received the Ad26.COV2.S COVID-19 vaccine or a placebo. The CDR3 DNA reads as TGTGCCACCAGTGATGGGGAGAGGACAGGGCTCTTGGATGGCTACACCTTC. Translated: CATSDGERTGLLDGYTF.